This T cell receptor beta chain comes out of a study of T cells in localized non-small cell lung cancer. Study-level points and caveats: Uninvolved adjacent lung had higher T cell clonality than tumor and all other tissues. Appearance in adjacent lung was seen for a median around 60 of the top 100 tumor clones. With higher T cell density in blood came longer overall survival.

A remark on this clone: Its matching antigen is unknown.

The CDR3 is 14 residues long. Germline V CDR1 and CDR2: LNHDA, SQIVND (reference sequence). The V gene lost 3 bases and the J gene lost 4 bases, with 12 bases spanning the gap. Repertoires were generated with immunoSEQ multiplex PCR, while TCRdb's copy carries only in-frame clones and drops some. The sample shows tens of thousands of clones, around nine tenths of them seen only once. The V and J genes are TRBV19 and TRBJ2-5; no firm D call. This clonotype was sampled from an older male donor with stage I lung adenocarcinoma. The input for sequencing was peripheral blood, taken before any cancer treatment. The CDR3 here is CASSMQATTETQYF. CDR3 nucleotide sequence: TGTGCCAGTAGTATGCAGGCGACGACAGAGACCCAGTACTTC. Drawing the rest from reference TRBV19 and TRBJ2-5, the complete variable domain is DGGITQSPKYLFRKEGQNVTLSCEQNLNHDAMYWYRQDPGQGLRLIYYSQIVNDFQKGDIAEGYSVSREKKESFPLTVTSAQKNPTAFYLCASSMQATTETQYFGPGTRLLVL.